What follows is one T cell receptor beta chain and its context. Its antigen remains undetermined. Base qualities are missing; no much larger clone stands one base away. This sample was taken from a study of CD8+ T cells in alopecia areata (dated by TCRdb to 2016 to 2018). For context, the study as a whole: Treated patients were enrolled in an open-label pilot trial of oral tofacitinib at 5 to 10 mg twice daily for moderate-to-severe alopecia areata. Patients stayed on tofacitinib for 6 to 18 months and then had 6 months of follow-up off drug so that delayed response and recurrence could be assessed. For the treated patients, the SALT score, which quantifies what percentage of scalp surface area is affected, served as the measure of disease severity. TCRbeta CDR3 regions were amplified by immunoSEQ multiplex PCR using 35 Vbeta forward and 13 Jbeta reverse primers. Human TCRbeta sequencing covered scalp tissue and sorted CD4+ and CD8+ peripheral blood T cells from patchy and totalis/universalis alopecia areata patients and healthy controls. Tofacitinib-treated patients had biopsies at baseline and at 4 and 24 weeks of treatment, with a later scalp biopsy in several patients. RNA was extracted with the PAXgene miRNA kit for fixed scalp, the miRNeasy kit for PBMCs, and the RNeasy kit for mouse skin. Scalp clonality was compared among normal scalp (n=4), patchy alopecia areata scalp (n=8), and alopecia totalis/universalis scalp (n=8). High-throughput TCRbeta sequencing was used to examine T cell clonal expansion in alopecia areata in both the C3H/HeJ mouse model and human patients.

The sample's time point label, in plain terms: about 4 weeks on oral tofacitinib. In light of the paper, this sample's treatment or condition label describes: oral pan-JAK inhibitor, 5-10 mg twice daily. Lesional scalp punch biopsies and peripheral blood were collected from alopecia areata patients. PBMCs were isolated by density centrifugation and stained for CD3, CD4 and CD8, after which CD4+ and CD8+ T cells were sorted on a FACSAria. Study-wide findings and limitations: Tofacitinib significantly lowered scalp clonality and the number of expanded CD8+ clones among the top 100 scalp clones. The treated cohort was small, with a single nonresponder, so links between baseline CD8+ expansion and response need larger studies. Unlike mouse skin, which is dominated by gammadelta T cells, normal human skin has resident alphabeta T cells that are also sequenced, and this complicates analysis of the scalp TCR repertoire. Many expanded lesional clones were found to persist in scalp and blood during tofacitinib treatment, and relapse after treatment cessation may be partly explained by this persistence. Higher clonality and more expanded CD8+ clones were observed in lesional scalp than in normal scalp, particularly in alopecia totalis/universalis, a finding suggestive of antigenic drive. TCR sequences shared between patients were less clear than in mice, possibly partly because of HLA diversity in the patient population.

The V and J ends are trimmed by 2 bases and 7 bases, leaving 10 bases between them. In the germline V gene, CDR1 corresponds to SGHTS and CDR2 to YDEGEE. From its cysteine to its phenylalanine, the CDR3 spans 14 amino acids. This entry keeps only the CDR3 DNA: 42 bases, framed from base 1. Library method: the immunoSEQ multiplex PCR assay. For TCR sequencing, RNA was extracted from every sample and reverse transcribed into cDNA to serve as template. SuperScript III was used for first-strand cDNA synthesis, primed with a 2:1 mix of oligo-dT and random hexamers. A synthetic immune receptor repertoire was used to assess amplification bias, and residual bias was removed computationally. The authors processed their data as follows. Raw reads were preprocessed to remove errors, and CDR3 was defined according to IMGT conventions as the region from the conserved cysteine to phenylalanine. Clonality was computed as 1 minus the Shannon entropy, with the entropy normalized by log2 of the number of productive unique TCRs. Whether each scalp clone was CD4 or CD8 was inferred by checking scalp TCRbeta sequences against the CD4 and CD8 repertoires from sorted blood. Here the immuneACCESS table is served through TCRdb, limited to in-frame sequences with V and J called. Missing clones are a known gap in these copies; in checked studies unresolved V genes cover under half, and the rest lacks a known reason. V and J calls and clone size are given by that table; D and trimming were obtained from the DNA. For this sample there are about 220,000 clones; more than 45% appear just once. In total, the top ten clones hold roughly 1.4% of the sample.

Source: CD4+ T cells sorted from blood, taken at week 4, from a patient treated with tofacitinib. The V and J genes are TRBV5-8 and TRBJ1-6, with a weak D call of TRBD1 (5 bases match). The sequence was collected from a human donor with alopecia areata. The CDR3 region: CASSFSDSNSPLHF. In nucleotides, the sequence is TGTGCCAGCAGCTTCTCTGACAGCAATTCACCCCTCCACTTT.